A single sample is the source of the 30 T cell receptor beta chains below, sequenced in a study of cytomegalovirus exposure and HLA in healthy donors. PCR primers comprised 60 Vbeta and 13 Jbeta primers. Sequenced by immunoSEQ multiplex PCR; TCRdb stores in-frame clones only, minus some. The sample records about 150,000 clones, around four fifths being singletons. Sequencing was performed on PBMCs. The receptors were gathered from a man younger than 35 in good health and CMV-seronegative.

J is TRBJ1-1 and V is TRBV6-1; weak D call: TRBD1 (5 bases). Germline CDR1 is MNHNS and CDR2 is SASEGT. Trimming shortened V by 2 bases and J by 4 bases, and 8 bases separated the two germline ends. The CDR3 totals 13 residues. The CDR3 here is CASSEIQGTEAFF. DNA for the CDR3: TGTGCCAGCAGTGAAATCCAGGGCACTGAAGCTTTCTTT.

V is TRBV5-1 and J is TRBJ2-7; perhaps TRBD2 as D (5 bases). Trimming shortened V by 4 bases and J by 0 bases, and 11 bases separated the two germline ends. Germline loops: CDR1 SGHRS, CDR2 YFSETQ. The CDR3 extends over 14 amino acids. CDR3 coding DNA: TGCGCCAGCAGCGACGGGCGGGTCTCCTACGAGCAGTACTTC. It yields the protein CASSDGRVSYEQYF.

The gene calls are TRBV5-4 and TRBJ2-5; 7 bases align to TRBD2. The CDR3 loop spans 15 amino acids. The V and J ends lost 2 bases and 1 base, in that order; junction bases with no gene match: 5. The V gene's germline CDR1 is SGHNT and CDR2 YYREEE (reference sequence). CDR3 protein: CASSFAGDLQETQYF. CDR3 nucleotides: TGTGCCAGCAGCTTCGCGGGAGACCTCCAAGAGACCCAGTACTTC.

CDR3 coding DNA: TGTGCCAGCAGCTTAACAGGAGCTACCAACACTGAAGCTTTCTTT. This codes for CASSLTGATNTEAFF. This chain uses TRBV7-3 with TRBJ1-1, with no clear D. The germline CDR1 and CDR2 sequences are SGHTA and FQGTGA. Trimming took off 0 bases at V and 2 bases at J, with 10 bases between the two ends. This CDR3 region has 15 residues. Full variable domain (rest looked up from reference TRBV7-3 and TRBJ1-1): GAGVSQTPSNKVTEKGKYVELRCDPISGHTALYWYRQSLGQGPEFLIYFQGTGAADDSGLPNDRFFAVRPEGSVSTLKIQRTERGDSAVYLCASSLTGATNTEAFFGQGTRLTVV.

The chain joins TRBV10-3 to TRBJ2-2, with D possibly matching TRBD2 (6 bases). Trimming took off 1 base at V and 14 bases at J, with 11 bases between the two ends. Germline CDR1 and CDR2: ENHRY and SYGVKD. The CDR3 totals 12 residues. The CDR3 bases are TGTGCCATCAGTGAGTACGGAGGGCTCCTGTTTTTT. Translating gives CAISEYGGLLFF.

This clone has just a few counts. The rearrangement links TRBV2 to TRBJ2-3, with TRBD2 matching over 8 bases. Trimming cost V 7 bases and J 5 bases; bases outside gene matches: 11. Germline CDR1 reads SNHLY; CDR2 reads FYNNEI. CDR3 length equals 15 residues. The CDR3: CASTLLGGAGDTQYF. The CDR3 region has the DNA TGTGCCAGCACTCTTCTCGGGGGGGCCGGAGATACGCAGTATTTT.

The chain joins TRBV19 to TRBJ1-1; the D gene is possibly TRBD1 (6 bases). With 1 base removed from V and 8 bases from J, the gap between germline ends came to 20 bases. Germline CDR1 is LNHDA and CDR2 is SQIVND (reference sequence). The CDR3 extends over 16 amino acids. The CDR3 coding sequence is TGTGCCAGTAGTATAGTCCTGGGGGGGCCCCCCGGCGAAGCTTTCTTT. Translating it yields CASSIVLGGPPGEAFF.

The gene calls are TRBV18 and TRBJ1-2, with D perhaps TRBD1 (6 bases). CDR1 is KGHSH, CDR2 LQKENI, per germline. With 4 bases removed from V and 7 bases from J, the gap between germline ends came to 16 bases. This CDR3 contains 14 residues. Here the CDR3 reads CASSLTPRQAGYTF. CDR3 nucleotide sequence: TGTGCCAGCTCACTCACCCCTCGACAGGCTGGCTACACCTTC.

The rearrangement uses TRBV7-8 and TRBJ1-5; perhaps TRBD1 as D (6 bases). CDR1 is SGHVS, CDR2 FQNEAQ, per germline. This CDR3 is 15 amino acids long. Trimming took off 2 bases at V and 1 base at J, with 9 bases between the two ends. CDR3 sequence: CASSLRDTSNQPQHF. The CDR3 region has the DNA TGTGCCAGCAGCTTACGGGACACAAGCAATCAGCCCCAGCATTTT. Using reference TRBV7-8 and TRBJ1-5 for the parts outside the CDR3, the full variable domain is GAGVSQSPRYKVAKRGQDVALRCDPISGHVSLFWYQQALGQGPEFLTYFQNEAQLDKSGLPSDRFFAERPEGSVSTLKIQRTQQEDSAVYLCASSLRDTSNQPQHFGDGTRLSIL.

This chain uses TRBV28 with TRBJ1-2; no definite D call. This CDR3 is 12 amino acids long. CDR1 is MDHEN, CDR2 SYDVKM, per germline. Trimming cost V 2 bases and J 4 bases, with 5 bases left between them. CDR3 residues: CASSLQLYGYTF. The CDR3 region has the DNA TGTGCCAGCAGTTTACAACTCTATGGCTACACCTTC.

The chain employs TRBV6-5 and TRBJ2-7; 9 bases agree with TRBD2. The J segment lost 5 bases and the V segment lost 6 bases, leaving 11 bases of the junction unmatched. Germline CDR1 MNHEY, CDR2 SVGAGI. The CDR3 loop spans 15 amino acids. The CDR3 loop reads CASRSVSGSKNEQYF. CDR3 bases: TGTGCCAGCAGATCCGTTAGCGGGAGTAAAAACGAGCAGTACTTC.

The V and J genes are TRBV11-2 and TRBJ2-5; 7 bases match TRBD2. Germline-derived CDR1 and CDR2 are SGHAT and FQNNGV. The V and J ends lost 0 bases and 11 bases, in that order; junction bases with no gene match: 12. The CDR3 runs to 15 residues. The CDR3 nucleotides are TGTGCCAGCAGCTTAGACTGGGGAGGGATAAGCGGGCAGTACTTC. Its translation is CASSLDWGGISGQYF.

CDR3 sequence (DNA): TGCGCCAGCAGCCAAGAGGGTGGGCAGCTAAACTATGGCTACACCTTC. Translated: CASSQEGGQLNYGYTF. V is TRBV4-1 and J is TRBJ1-2, with no clear D. This CDR3 comprises 16 residues. Per the germline V gene, CDR1 is MGHRA and CDR2 is YSYEKL. Trimming took 0 bases from V and 2 from J, leaving 13 bases between them.

The chain has TRBV13 and TRBJ1-1, with D possibly matching TRBD1 (6 bases). V lost 6 bases to trimming and J lost 1 base, with 15 bases between them. The CDR3 is 15 amino acids. The germline CDR1 and CDR2 sequences are PRHDT and FYEKMQ (reference sequence). CDR3 nucleotides: TGTGCCAGCAGGTTATTGGACAGATCGAACACTGAAGCTTTCTTT. It is translated as CASRLLDRSNTEAFF.

This clone appeared a few times. J is TRBJ1-1 and V is TRBV28; 9 nucleotides agree with TRBD1. The CDR3 sequence is 13 residues long. Looked up from germline, CDR1 is MDHEN and CDR2 is SYDVKM. The V gene end was trimmed by 7 bases and the J gene end by 7 bases; junction bases not matched to a gene: 7. In DNA form, the CDR3 reads TGTGCCAGCAAAAACAGGGGGCGGATTGAAGCTTTCTTT. Translated: CASKNRGRIEAFF. Based on the CDR3 plus reference TRBV28 and TRBJ1-1, the full variable domain is DVKVTQSSRYLVKRTGEKVFLECVQDMDHENMFWYRQDPGLGLRLIYFSYDVKMKEKGDIPEGYSVSREKKERFSLILESASTNQTSMYLCASKNRGRIEAFFGQGTRLTVV.

The J gene is TRBJ2-1, the V gene TRBV28; TRBD1 might be the D (6 bases). Germline loops: CDR1 MDHEN, CDR2 SYDVKM. V was trimmed by 7 bases and J by 5 bases, leaving 24 bases between them. The length of the CDR3 is 17 residues. The CDR3 sequence is CASNPTGSQSPDNEQFF. The CDR3 bases are TGTGCCAGCAACCCTACAGGGTCACAGAGTCCGGACAATGAGCAGTTCTTC.

This chain joins TRBV4-1 and TRBJ2-7; possible D gene TRBD2, 7 bases. The CDR3 has 16 residues. V lost 4 bases and J lost 2, with 18 bases in between. In germline, CDR1 is MGHRA, CDR2 YSYEKL. CDR3 bases: TGCGCCAGCAGCCCCTCCGGTGGGGGGGCCCCCTACGAGCAGTACTTC. As protein: CASSPSGGGAPYEQYF.

The CDR3 here is CASSPRQGYYGYTF. The CDR3 bases are TGTGCCAGCAGCCCCCGACAGGGATACTATGGCTACACCTTC. The rearrangement joins TRBV14 to TRBJ1-2; 7 bases agree with TRBD1. Per the germline V gene, CDR1 is SGHDN and CDR2 is FVKESK. This CDR3 has 14 amino acids. With V trimmed by 4 bases and J by 3 bases, 5 bases remained unmatched.

The chain links TRBV6-6 to TRBJ2-5, with D perhaps TRBD1 (6 bases). The length of the CDR3 is 13 residues. V dropped 8 bases and J dropped 1 base, with 11 bases sitting between them. Germline CDR1 is MNHNY and CDR2 is SVGAGI (reference sequence). The CDR3 sequence: CASQRGGQETQYF. In nucleotides, the CDR3 is TGTGCCAGCCAGCGAGGGGGCCAAGAGACCCAGTACTTC.

V gene TRBV29-1 combines with J gene TRBJ2-2; 8 nucleotides align to TRBD1. J was trimmed by 2 bases and V by 5 bases; bases with no gene match: 4. The length of the CDR3 is 14 residues. Per the germline V gene, CDR1 is SQVTM and CDR2 is ANQGSEA. In DNA form, the CDR3 reads TGCAGCGTTCTGACAGGGGATAACACCGGGGAGCTGTTTTTT. Encoded protein: CSVLTGDNTGELFF.

The chain links TRBV11-2 to TRBJ1-6, with D maybe TRBD1 (5 bases). Trimming stripped 5 bases from V and 8 bases from J, with 16 bases between. Germline values: CDR1 SGHAT, CDR2 FQNNGV. The CDR3 is made up of 15 amino acids. The CDR3 region is CASSPGWDSHSPLHF. The CDR3 DNA reads as TGTGCCAGCAGCCCCGGCTGGGACTCCCATTCACCCCTCCACTTT.

The chain is built from TRBV4-1 and TRBJ2-1; possibly TRBD1 for D (6 bases). This CDR3 region has 14 residues. V gave up 2 bases and J gave up 12 bases, with 17 bases separating them. In germline, CDR1 is MGHRA, CDR2 YSYEKL. CDR3 sequence reads: CASSQPGQTGWQFF. For the CDR3, the DNA is TGCGCCAGCAGCCAACCCGGACAGACGGGGTGGCAGTTCTTC.

In the case of this clone: Compared with germline, one end of the junction differs, possibly owing to a read error. The chain joins TRBV7-9 to TRBJ2-7, with 9 bases that match TRBD1. The CDR3 contains 15 residues. The V gene's germline CDR1 is SEHNR and CDR2 FQNEAQ (reference sequence). As DNA, the CDR3 is TGTGCCAGCAGCGTAGCCGGGACAGGGTTACACGAGCAGTACTTC. Translating gives CASSVAGTGLHEQYF.

The chain links TRBV6-4 to TRBJ2-1; 10 positions match TRBD2. J lost 5 bases, V lost 2 bases, and 3 bases had no gene match. Germline V gene lookup returns CDR1 MRHNA and CDR2 SNTAGT. The CDR3 contains 15 residues. CDR3 bases: TGTGCCAGCAGTGACCGGACTAGCGGTCACAATGAGCAGTTCTTC. Translation gives CASSDRTSGHNEQFF.

This sequence joins TRBV6-1 and TRBJ2-1; 7 bases align to TRBD1. The ends lost 8 bases at V and 6 bases at J; junction bases unmatched: 10. Looked up from germline, CDR1 is MNHNS and CDR2 is SASEGT. This CDR3 has 14 residues. As DNA, the CDR3 is TGTGCCAGCTGTCCCCGGGACAGCCGCAATGAGCAGTTCTTC. Translating gives CASCPRDSRNEQFF.

The rearrangement uses TRBV9 and TRBJ1-3, with TRBD1 as a possible D gene (5 bases). Trimming pared 3 bases from V and 4 bases from J, leaving 17 bases between. This CDR3 contains 16 residues. Germline V lookup: CDR1 SGDLS, CDR2 YYNGEE. Here the CDR3 DNA reads TGTGCCAGCAGCGCCCAACCGGGACTCAGGGGAAACACCATATATTTT. Translated, it gives CASSAQPGLRGNTIYF. Complete variable domain (other parts from reference TRBV9 and TRBJ1-3): DSGVTQTPKHLITATGQRVTLRCSPRSGDLSVYWYQQSLDQGLQFLIQYYNGEERAKGNILERFSAQQFPDLHSELNLSSLELGDSALYFCASSAQPGLRGNTIYFGEGSWLTVV.

The sample holds one count of this clone. This chain uses TRBV15 with TRBJ2-5; D unclear. The V end lost 1 base, the J end lost 5 bases, and 14 bases lay between the germline ends. There are 15 residues in the CDR3. CDR1 and CDR2 (germline): LNHNV, YYDKDF (reference sequence). As DNA, the CDR3 is TGTGCCACCAGCAGAGGGCCCCTAGTGAGGGAGACCCAGTACTTC. Translated: CATSRGPLVRETQYF.

The rearrangement uses TRBV7-9 and TRBJ1-4; 7 bases agree with TRBD1. Germline V gives CDR1 SEHNR, CDR2 FQNEAQ (reference sequence). This CDR3 has 17 residues. The trim removed 3 bases at V and 0 bases at J, leaving 7 bases unmatched. The CDR3 loop is CASSFPGTDTTNEKLFF. For the CDR3, the DNA is TGTGCCAGCAGCTTCCCCGGGACAGATACAACTAATGAAAAACTGTTTTTT.

V gene TRBV5-1 combines with J gene TRBJ2-4, with 14 bases lining up with TRBD2. This CDR3 spans 19 amino acids. The germline V gene encodes CDR1 SGHRS and CDR2 YFSETQ. Trimming took 1 base from V and 1 from J; bases not matched to a gene: 7. The CDR3 sequence: CASSLNPGLAGEAKNIQYF. CDR3 DNA: TGCGCCAGCAGCTTGAACCCGGGACTAGCGGGAGAGGCCAAAAACATTCAGTACTTC.

The chain combines TRBV7-9 with TRBJ1-6, with D tentatively TRBD1 (6 bases). There are 13 residues in the CDR3. The germline V and J ends were trimmed by 6 bases and 8 bases, with 11 bases remaining between them. Germline loops: CDR1 SEHNR, CDR2 FQNEAQ (reference sequence). The chain's CDR3 is CASSARQDSPLHF. The DNA for the CDR3 is TGTGCCAGCAGTGCCAGACAGGATTCACCCCTCCACTTT. The full variable domain, rest sourced from reference TRBV7-9 and TRBJ1-6, is DTGVSQNPRHKITKRGQNVTFRCDPISEHNRLYWYRQTLGQGPEFLTYFQNEAQLEKSRLLSDRFSAERPKGSFSTLEIQRTEQGDSAMYLCASSARQDSPLHFGNGTRLTVT.